The 20 T cell receptor beta chains listed next were all sequenced from one sample in a study of T cell clonotyping in hematopoietic cell transplantation. As to time point: recipient sample about 28 days before transplant, after cytoreduction. Using immunoSEQ multiplex PCR, the repertoire was profiled, and TCRdb retains in-frame clones only, with some absent. The top ten hold under 2% of the sample, which has about 80,000 clones, about 95% seen once. The sample here was peripheral blood mononuclear cells, taken before stem cell transplant. All receptors come from a woman in her 50s with acute myeloid leukemia. Some clones in this sample may be carry-over from other donors' samples.

The chain carries TRBV19 and TRBJ1-2, with 7 bases fitting TRBD1. The CDR3 has 13 residues. Unmatched junction bases numbered 5, after V lost 8 bases and J lost 2 bases. Germline V gene lookup returns CDR1 LNHDA and CDR2 SQIVND (reference sequence). This CDR3 reads CASRETGNYGYTF. The CDR3 bases are TGTGCCAGTCGCGAGACAGGGAACTATGGCTACACCTTC. The complete variable domain, with remaining parts taken from reference TRBV19 and TRBJ1-2, reads DGGITQSPKYLFRKEGQNVTLSCEQNLNHDAMYWYRQDPGQGLRLIYYSQIVNDFQKGDIAEGYSVSREKKESFPLTVTSAQKNPTAFYLCASRETGNYGYTFGSGTRLTVV.

This clone was observed once. V and J are TRBV19 and TRBJ1-5; D is perhaps TRBD1 (5 bases). Germline loops: CDR1 LNHDA, CDR2 SQIVND (reference sequence). The CDR3 contains 14 residues. Trimming removed 10 bases from V and 1 base from J, with 14 bases in between. The CDR3 bases are TGTGCCACCATCGACCGGGACAGCAATCAGCCCCAGCATTTT. Its protein product is CATIDRDSNQPQHF. The full variable domain, in which reference TRBV19 and TRBJ1-5 provide the parts outside the CDR3, is DGGITQSPKYLFRKEGQNVTLSCEQNLNHDAMYWYRQDPGQGLRLIYYSQIVNDFQKGDIAEGYSVSREKKESFPLTVTSAQKNPTAFYLCATIDRDSNQPQHFGDGTRLSIL.

This chain joins TRBV2 and TRBJ1-6; 7 bases are a match to TRBD1. Germline assignment: CDR1 SNHLY and CDR2 FYNNEI. V lost 8 bases to trimming and J lost 14 bases; unmatched junction nucleotides: 15. The CDR3 consists of 14 residues. CDR3 DNA: TGTGCCAGCTACTACGGGACAGTTCTTGCATCCCTCCACTTT. Protein product: CASYYGTVLASLHF.

V usage is TRBV14 and J usage is TRBJ2-5; TRBD2 aligns across 12 bases. J was trimmed by 1 base and V by 8 bases; bases with no gene match: 5. Germline CDR1 is SGHDN and CDR2 is FVKESK. CDR3 length: 15 residues. The CDR3 bases are TGTGCCAGCGCCCCTAGCGGGAGGGCCCAAGAGACCCAGTACTTC. This sequence encodes CASAPSGRAQETQYF.

The chain has TRBV6-1 and TRBJ1-1; tentatively, D is TRBD1 (5 bases). CDR3 size: 13 residues. Germline V gene data show CDR1 as MNHNS and CDR2 as SASEGT. Trimming pared 7 bases from V and 1 base from J, leaving 10 bases between. CDR3: CASTFDRNTEAFF. In DNA, the CDR3 is TGTGCCAGCACCTTTGACAGGAACACTGAAGCTTTCTTT.

The V gene is TRBV14, the J gene TRBJ1-2; tentatively, D is TRBD1 (5 bases). The V and J ends lost 0 bases and 1 base respectively, with 12 bases between them. The CDR3 covers 16 residues. Germline lookup yields CDR1 SGHDN and CDR2 FVKESK. CDR3 DNA: TGTGCCAGCAGCCAAGATTGGGGGTCCTTTAACTATGGCTACACCTTC. It is translated as CASSQDWGSFNYGYTF. The entire variable domain, with the rest obtained from reference TRBV14 and TRBJ1-2, is as follows: EAGVTQFPSHSVIEKGQTVTLRCDPISGHDNLYWYRRVMGKEIKFLLHFVKESKQDESGMPNNRFLAERTGGTYSTLKVQPAELEDSGVYFCASSQDWGSFNYGYTFGSGTRLTVV.

The chain has TRBV7-2 and TRBJ2-3; D is undetermined. From germline, CDR1 is SGHTA and CDR2 FQGNSA. This CDR3 spans 14 amino acids. The V gene lost 5 bases and the J gene lost 10 bases, with 19 bases spanning the gap. The chain's CDR3 is CASSPAWTESAQYF. For the CDR3, the DNA is TGTGCCAGCAGCCCCGCTTGGACGGAGTCGGCGCAGTATTTT.

The chain joins TRBV5-1 to TRBJ1-1, with 9 positions matching TRBD1. Germline CDR1 is SGHRS and CDR2 is YFSETQ. The CDR3 consists of 15 residues. V gave up 4 bases and J gave up 4 bases; unmatched junction bases: 8. The CDR3 loop reads CASSPRTGEFTEAFF. CDR3 coding DNA: TGCGCCAGCAGCCCCCGGACAGGGGAGTTCACTGAAGCTTTCTTT.

CDR3 region: CASSLDEQYF. The CDR3 DNA is TGTGCCAGCAGCTTGGACGAGCAGTACTTC. This sequence joins TRBV5-6 and TRBJ2-7; D unresolved. Trimming took off 0 bases at V and 5 bases at J, with 0 bases between the two ends. The CDR3 is made up of 10 amino acids. Germline lookup yields CDR1 SGHDT and CDR2 YYEEEE.

This rearrangement joins TRBV5-3 to TRBJ2-3, with 10 bases fitting TRBD2. TRBV5-3 is known as an ORF, though its function is uncertain. V trimming: 0 bases; J trimming: 2 bases; junction bases outside the gene matches: 3. This CDR3 comprises 16 residues. The CDR3 DNA reads TGTGCCAGAAGCTTGGAAGCGGGGGGGGACACAGATACGCAGTATTTT. Encoded protein: CARSLEAGGDTDTQYF.

The rearrangement uses TRBV19 and TRBJ1-4; 7 nucleotides line up with TRBD1. Losses at the gene ends were 4 bases for V and 8 bases for J; bases not matched to a gene: 7. Germline CDR1 LNHDA, CDR2 SQIVND (reference sequence). CDR3 length: 14 residues. The CDR3 loop reads CASSTSGTDEKLFF. As DNA, the CDR3 is TGTGCCAGTAGTACCTCCGGGACAGACGAAAAACTGTTTTTT.

The rearrangement links TRBV7-6 to TRBJ2-5; 8 nucleotides align to TRBD2. The V segment lost 5 bases and the J segment 5 bases; nucleotides outside the gene matches: 10. The CDR3 totals 15 residues. CDR1 and CDR2 from the germline V gene are SGHVS and FNYEAQ. CDR3 amino acids: CASSPRGTRGETQYF. The CDR3 coding sequence is TGTGCCAGCAGCCCAAGAGGGACTAGGGGGGAGACCCAGTACTTC.

J is TRBJ2-7 and V is TRBV30; the match to TRBD1 covers 7 bases. V dropped 2 bases and J dropped 7; count of bases not matched to a gene: 11. Germline values: CDR1 GTSNPN, CDR2 SVGIG (reference sequence). The CDR3 is 14 residues long. CDR3 sequence (DNA): TGTGCCTGGAGTCCTGGGCAGGGGGAAGATGAGCAGTACTTC. It translates to CAWSPGQGEDEQYF.

The chain recombines TRBV9 with TRBJ1-2; D possibly corresponds to TRBD1 (5 bases). CDR1 and CDR2 (germline): SGDLS, YYNGEE. Trimming pared 3 bases from V and 3 bases from J, leaving 12 bases between. This CDR3 contains 14 residues. The CDR3 is CASSGGGKDYGYTF. CDR3 DNA: TGTGCCAGCAGCGGGGGGGGGAAGGACTATGGCTACACCTTC.

The chain's CDR3 is CASKGGSTDTQYF. The CDR3 region has the DNA TGTGCCAGCAAAGGGGGGAGCACAGATACGCAGTATTTT. J is TRBJ2-3 and V is TRBV11-3, with D possibly being TRBD1 or TRBD2 (6 bases each). V was clipped by 7 bases and J by 0 bases, with 8 bases between them. This CDR3 spans 13 amino acids. CDR1 and CDR2 (germline): SGHNT, YENEEA.

The V and J genes are TRBV28 and TRBJ1-5, with a tentative D call TRBD1 (6 bases). The CDR3 has 13 amino acids. The germline V gene encodes CDR1 MDHEN and CDR2 SYDVKM. The V end lost 3 bases, the J end lost 7 bases, and 10 bases lay between the germline ends. The CDR3 loop reads CASSLGGAQPQHF. The DNA for the CDR3 is TGTGCCAGCAGTTTGGGGGGGGCCCAGCCCCAGCATTTT.

The chain links TRBV28 to TRBJ2-7; 9 bases are shared with TRBD1. With V trimmed by 7 bases and J by 1 base, 8 bases remained unmatched. The CDR3 runs 15 residues. Germline V CDR1 and CDR2: MDHEN, SYDVKM. This chain's CDR3 is CASIMTGTGSYEQYF. CDR3 nucleotides: TGTGCCAGCATCATGACCGGGACAGGGTCCTACGAGCAGTACTTC. The full variable domain, completed using reference TRBV28 and TRBJ2-7, is DVKVTQSSRYLVKRTGEKVFLECVQDMDHENMFWYRQDPGLGLRLIYFSYDVKMKEKGDIPEGYSVSREKKERFSLILESASTNQTSMYLCASIMTGTGSYEQYFGPGTRLTVT.

The V call is TRBV28, the J call TRBJ2-5; D is perhaps TRBD1 (6 bases). Per the germline V gene, CDR1 is MDHEN and CDR2 is SYDVKM. V lost 5 bases to trimming and J lost 2 bases, with 12 bases between them. The CDR3 has 14 residues. The CDR3: CASSPYGQQETQYF. The CDR3 nucleotides are TGTGCCAGCAGTCCCTACGGACAGCAAGAGACCCAGTACTTC.

V and J are TRBV19 and TRBJ2-7; tentatively, D is TRBD1 or TRBD2 (6 bases each). V lost 3 bases and J 3 bases, leaving 15 bases between the germline ends. CDR1 LNHDA and CDR2 SQIVND come from the germline V gene (reference sequence). This CDR3 region has 15 residues. CDR3 residues: CASSMPGAEYYEQYF. DNA of the CDR3: TGTGCCAGTAGTATGCCGGGGGCGGAATACTACGAGCAGTACTTC.

This chain links TRBV19 with TRBJ1-1, with 9 bases that match TRBD1. This CDR3 has 13 residues. The ends lost 9 bases at V and 0 bases at J; junction bases unmatched: 2. CDR1 is LNHDA, CDR2 SQIVND, per germline (reference sequence). The CDR3 region is CASRQGVNTEAFF. CDR3 sequence (DNA): TGTGCCAGCCGACAGGGGGTGAACACTGAAGCTTTCTTT.